The rows below give T cell receptor beta chains drawn from one sample of a study of cytomegalovirus exposure and HLA in healthy donors. The assay was immunoSEQ multiplex PCR, and TCRdb's table has in-frame clones only and misses some. Of roughly 100,000 clones listed, over 70% are singletons. The specimen sequenced was PBMCs. All receptors derive from a male donor in good health and CMV-seronegative. Both conserved end residues are part of each CDR3. Fields, in order: V gene, J gene, clone size, D gene, CDR3 DNA, CDR3 protein. The D gene is left open where the match is weak. Only part of the rows carry a size: once, few, many, or a class if the clone is expanded.

>TRBV27|TRBJ1-1|.|.
TGTGCCAGCAGTTTATCAGACGGGGAAGCTTTCTTT
CASSLSDGEAFF
>TRBV27|TRBJ2-3|few|TRBD2
TGTGCCAGCAGTACTAGCGGGAGCCTAGGTGGCACAGATACGCAGTATTTT
CASSTSGSLGGTDTQYF
>TRBV7-9|TRBJ1-1|.|.
TGTTCCAGCAGCCCCCCGAGATCCGCGAACACTGAAGCTTTCTTT
CSSSPPRSANTEAFF
>TRBV9|TRBJ2-1|.|.
TGTGCCAGCAGCATTGACAGCTCCTACAATGAGCAGTTCTTC
CASSIDSSYNEQFF
>TRBV4-1|TRBJ2-4|.|.
TGCGCCAGCAGCCCGAGGGCCTTTTGGTACTTC
CASSPRAFWYF
>TRBV5-4|TRBJ1-1|.|.
TGTGCCAGCAGCTTAACAGGGAATCCGCTATTGAACACTGAAGCTTTCTTT
CASSLTGNPLLNTEAFF
>TRBV2|TRBJ2-1|.|.
TGTGCCAGCAGTTTGGGACTCGCCTGGTTCTTC
CASSLGLAWFF
>TRBV9|TRBJ2-7|.|.
TGTGCCGGACAAACCGGGGGATGCCCCTACGAGCAGTACTTC
CAGQTGGCPYEQYF
>TRBV15|TRBJ2-3|few|.
TGTGCCACCAGCAGGGAGTTAGGTGGCACAGATACGCAGTATTTT
CATSRELGGTDTQYF
>TRBV7-9|TRBJ2-1|.|TRBD2
TGTGCCAGCAGCTTAGTCAGAGGGAGGGCCGCCTCCTACAATGAGCAGTTCTTC
CASSLVRGRAASYNEQFF
>TRBV11-3|TRBJ2-5|.|TRBD2
TGTGCCAGCAGCTGGAATTTTGCGGGAGGCCGTCAAGAGACCCAGTACTTC
CASSWNFAGGRQETQYF
>TRBV7-9|TRBJ1-3|.|.
TGTGCCAGCAGCTTCGCAGGATCCTCTGGAAACACCATATATTTT
CASSFAGSSGNTIYF
>TRBV9|TRBJ2-3|.|TRBD2
TGTGCCAGCAGCCCCAGGGAGGGTGTCTCCCCTCCCCTGTATTTT
CASSPREGVSPPLYF
>TRBV7-8|TRBJ1-1|.|.
TGTGCCAGCAGCTTTGCTGGGCAGGGGTTCGCTGAAGCTTTCTTT
CASSFAGQGFAEAFF
>TRBV30|TRBJ1-5|.|.
TGTGCCTGGAGCCCCTGGGGAGGCCAAGGGCCCCAGCATTTT
CAWSPWGGQGPQHF
>TRBV4-3|TRBJ2-3|few|.
TGCGCCAGCAGCCAAGACCCCCTATTGAGCACAGATACGCAGTATTTT
CASSQDPLLSTDTQYF
>TRBV7-9|TRBJ2-4|.|.
TGTGCCAGCAGAGGAGGGGGGGACATTCAGTACTTC
CASRGGGDIQYF
>TRBV6-1|TRBJ1-5|.|.
TGTGCCAGCCTCCTACAGGGCCATCAGCCCCAGCATTTT
CASLLQGHQPQHF
>TRBV9|TRBJ2-7|once|.
TGTGCCAGCAGCGGGGGGGCGGGAGACTACGAGCAGTACTTC
CASSGGAGDYEQYF
>TRBV6-1|TRBJ2-7|few|.
TGTGCCATCCCCAGACGGGAGAGCTCCTACGAGCAGTACTTC
CAIPRRESSYEQYF
>TRBV9|TRBJ2-2|.|.
TGTGCCAGCAGCCCCGGGGGGCCGGGGACCGGGGAGCTGTTTTTT
CASSPGGPGTGELFF
>TRBV5-4|TRBJ2-7|once|TRBD2
TGTGCCAGCAGCGTGGGAGGGTCGCCCTACGAGCAGTACTTC
CASSVGGSPYEQYF
>TRBV4-2|TRBJ2-3|.|TRBD2
TGTGCCAGCAGTTCAGAACTAGCGGGGTTCACAGATACGCAGTATTTT
CASSSELAGFTDTQYF